The 28 T cell receptor beta chains below all came from one sample that was sequenced in a study of identical twins. Via MiXCR, TCRdb re-called the 5' RACE reads, giving one row per CDR3 protein. The repertoire holds around 220,000 distinct CDR3 sequences, about 14% seen once, with 8.8% in the top ten. Material: memory (CD45RO+) T cells sorted from blood. The receptors derive from a woman aged 18 to 35 in good health.

In its sample, this clonotype was seen a few times. V gene TRBV5-1 combines with J gene TRBJ1-4; a possible D gene is TRBD1 (5 bases). Looked up from germline, CDR1 is SGHRS and CDR2 is YFSETQ. The CDR3 runs to 15 residues. V lost 6 bases and J 0 bases, leaving 12 bases between the germline ends. The CDR3 here is CASTPMGATNEKLFF. DNA of the CDR3: TGCGCCAGCACCCCTATGGGGGCAACTAATGAAAAACTGTTTTTT.

There are a few counts of this clonotype. The rearrangement uses TRBV20-1 and TRBJ2-5, with D hard to call. Germline V gene lookup returns CDR1 DFQATT and CDR2 SNEGSKA (reference sequence). The CDR3 is 11 amino acids. Trimming stripped 6 bases from V and 5 bases from J, with 10 bases between. The CDR3 is CSAALRETQYF. CDR3 nucleotide sequence: TGCAGTGCCGCCCTAAGGGAGACCCAGTACTTC.

This clonotype was seen a few times. V and J are TRBV18 and TRBJ2-1, with 11 bases aligning to TRBD2. The CDR3 runs 15 residues. The germline V gene encodes CDR1 KGHSH and CDR2 LQKENI. The J segment lost 5 bases and the V segment lost 6 bases, leaving 6 bases of the junction unmatched. CDR3 sequence: CASSPSGRLHNEQFF. The DNA of the CDR3 is TGTGCCAGCTCCCCTAGCGGGAGGCTTCACAATGAGCAGTTCTTC.

At least ten counts were recorded for this clonotype. The CDR3 reads CASSLSGGHQPQHF. Here the CDR3 DNA reads TGTGCCAGCAGTTTATCTGGGGGGCATCAGCCCCAGCATTTT. The chain links TRBV12-3 or TRBV12-4 to TRBJ1-5; D is perhaps TRBD1 (6 bases). The length of the CDR3 is 14 residues. Trimming took off 2 bases at V and 5 bases at J, with 10 bases between the two ends.

The CDR3 DNA is TGTGCCAGCAGCTGGAGGACTGTTAACAATGAGCAGTTCTTC. It encodes CASSWRTVNNEQFF. This chain joins TRBV7-9 and TRBJ2-1, with D possibly being TRBD2 (5 bases). The V gene's germline CDR1 is SEHNR and CDR2 FQNEAQ (reference sequence). The CDR3 loop spans 14 amino acids. Trimming took 4 bases from V and 5 from J, leaving 12 bases between them. Together with reference TRBV7-9 and TRBJ2-1, the CDR3 gives the full variable domain: DTGVSQNPRHKITKRGQNVTFRCDPISEHNRLYWYRQTLGQGPEFLTYFQNEAQLEKSRLLSDRFSAERPKGSFSTLEIQRTEQGDSAMYLCASSWRTVNNEQFFGPGTRLTVL.

This clonotype has more than one count but fewer than ten. The V and J genes are TRBV20-1 and TRBJ1-3; D is possibly TRBD1 (6 bases). Trimming removed 2 bases from V and 4 bases from J, with 12 bases in between. The CDR3 loop spans 14 amino acids. Germline V gene sequence: CDR1 DFQATT, CDR2 SNEGSKA (reference sequence). This chain's CDR3 is CSARNRDIGNTIYF. The CDR3 nucleotides are TGCAGTGCTAGAAACAGGGATATCGGAAACACCATATATTTT.

Many counts were recorded for this clonotype. The genes are TRBV7-2 and TRBJ2-5; D gene uncertain. CDR1 and CDR2 (germline): SGHTA, FQGNSA. Trimming removed 1 base from V and 2 bases from J, with 8 bases in between. This CDR3 comprises 14 residues. In DNA form, the CDR3 reads TGTGCCAGCAGCTTAGTCAGGTTGCAAGAGACCCAGTACTTC. This sequence encodes CASSLVRLQETQYF.

This chain links TRBV3-1 with TRBJ2-7, with 10 bases identical to TRBD2. CDR3 length equals 15 residues. Looked up from germline, CDR1 is LGHDT and CDR2 is YNNKEL (reference sequence). V was pared by 5 bases and J by 6 bases, with 10 bases of the junction left unmatched. CDR3 sequence (DNA): TGTGCCAGCAGCTCTTCGGGACTAGCGTTGTCCGAGCAGTACTTC. Encoded protein: CASSSSGLALSEQYF.

This clonotype was seen more than once but under ten times. CDR3 loop: CASSSRLQDTQYF. In nucleotides, the CDR3 is TGTGCCAGCAGTTCTCGACTGCAAGATACGCAGTATTTT. The chain links TRBV6-5 to TRBJ2-3; D unresolved. This CDR3 comprises 13 residues. V shed 4 bases and J shed 5 bases, with 10 bases lying between them. Germline CDR1 and CDR2: MNHEY and SVGAGI.

Ten or more counts support this clonotype. This chain joins TRBV30 and TRBJ1-2; D unclear. The CDR3 spans 12 residues. Germline CDR1 GTSNPN, CDR2 SVGIG (reference sequence). V lost 5 bases and J lost 1, with 8 bases in between. The CDR3 DNA is TGTGCCTGGGGCGGATTTAACTATGGCTACACCTTC. Protein: CAWGGFNYGYTF.

The CDR3 nucleotides are TGTGCCAGCTCCCCCAAGGGGGAAGAGGATACGCAGTATTTT. This codes for CASSPKGEEDTQYF. This chain links TRBV18 with TRBJ2-3; perhaps TRBD1 as D (6 bases). V shed 6 bases and J shed 6 bases, with 16 bases lying between them. Germline V gene data show CDR1 as KGHSH and CDR2 as LQKENI. The CDR3 has 14 amino acids.

This clonotype was seen ten or more times. V gene TRBV5-1 combines with J gene TRBJ2-1; 13 bases align to TRBD2. Germline V lookup: CDR1 SGHRS, CDR2 YFSETQ. V was clipped by 4 bases and J by 4 bases; unmatched bases: 2. The CDR3 has 15 residues. CDR3 residues: CASSQLAGGYNEQFF. CDR3 DNA sequence: TGCGCCAGCAGCCAACTAGCGGGAGGGTACAATGAGCAGTTCTTC.

This clonotype has a count of ten or more. Compared with germline, one end of the junction differs, possibly owing to a read error. This chain joins TRBV7-6 and TRBJ1-2, with TRBD1 as a possible D gene (6 bases). CDR1 and CDR2 (germline): SGHVS, FNYEAQ. The CDR3 loop spans 13 amino acids. The CDR3, as DNA: TGTGCCAGCAGCACACAGGGTTTCGAAGGGTCCGTCTTC. Translating it yields CASSTQGFEGSVF.

This clonotype was counted ten times or more. This sequence joins TRBV5-6 and TRBJ2-3, with D perhaps TRBD2 (7 bases). Germline CDR1 and CDR2: SGHDT and YYEEEE. The V gene lost 4 bases and the J gene lost 5 bases, with 14 bases spanning the gap. The CDR3 has 14 amino acids. CDR3 bases: TGTGCCAGCAGCCGGGGGGCGCAAGGAGATACGCAGTATTTT. As protein: CASSRGAQGDTQYF.

This clonotype was picked up a small number of times. J is TRBJ2-4 and V is TRBV12-3 or TRBV12-4; D gene ambiguous. CDR3 length: 16 residues. V was cut by 3 bases and J by 0 bases, with 12 bases left in between. Written as DNA, the CDR3 is TGTGCCAGCAGTTTTCAGTTGGGCCTAGCCAAAAACATTCAGTACTTC. Protein sequence: CASSFQLGLAKNIQYF.

In its sample, this clonotype was seen a few times. The chain recombines TRBV18 with TRBJ2-6, with no clear D. The germline V gene encodes CDR1 KGHSH and CDR2 LQKENI. The ends were cut back, 0 bases at V and 4 bases at J, with 13 bases in the middle. CDR3 size: 17 residues. DNA for the CDR3: TGTGCCAGCTCACCACCGATAGTCGTTGCAGGGGCCAACGTCCTGACTTTC. Translated, it gives CASSPPIVVAGANVLTF.

V gene TRBV19 combines with J gene TRBJ1-6; no firm D call. Trimming took off 2 bases at V and 7 bases at J, with 15 bases between the two ends. Germline V lookup: CDR1 LNHDA, CDR2 SQIVND (reference sequence). The CDR3 runs to 16 residues. CDR3 coding DNA: TGTGCCAGTAGTATAAATCGAGACTCGTACAATTCACCCCTCCACTTT. Protein sequence: CASSINRDSYNSPLHF.

This clonotype was counted many times. The rearrangement links TRBV11-2 to TRBJ2-2, with a weak D call TRBD2 (5 bases). The ends were cut back, 4 bases at V and 7 bases at J, with 19 bases in the middle. This CDR3 contains 16 residues. Germline V CDR1 and CDR2: SGHAT, FQNNGV. CDR3 sequence (DNA): TGTGCCAGCAGCTCGCTTAGGAGGCGAACGGTCGGGGAGCTGTTTTTT. Translated: CASSSLRRRTVGELFF.

The V call is TRBV5-6, the J call TRBJ2-1; weak D call: TRBD2 (6 bases). The CDR3 extends over 16 amino acids. Trimming took 4 bases from V and 2 from J, leaving 16 bases between them. The V gene's germline CDR1 is SGHDT and CDR2 YYEEEE. DNA of the CDR3: TGTGCCAGCAGCCCCTACCCTAGCGCGACCTACAATGAGCAGTTCTTC. This gives the protein CASSPYPSATYNEQFF.

V gene TRBV5-1 combines with J gene TRBJ2-3; 10 bases align to TRBD1. V was pared by 5 bases and J by 1 base, with 7 bases of the junction left unmatched. This CDR3 has 16 residues. In germline, CDR1 is SGHRS, CDR2 YFSETQ. CDR3 in DNA: TGCGCCAGCAGTCCTGGGGACAGGGGAGGCACAGATACGCAGTATTTT. It yields the protein CASSPGDRGGTDTQYF. The variable domain in full, with the rest retrieved from reference TRBV5-1 and TRBJ2-3, is KAGVTQTPRYLIKTRGQQVTLSCSPISGHRSVSWYQQTPGQGLQFLFEYFSETQRNKGNFPGRFSGRQFSNSRSEMNVSTLELGDSALYLCASSPGDRGGTDTQYFGPGTRLTVL.

This clonotype has more than one count but fewer than ten. This rearrangement joins TRBV12-3 or TRBV12-4 to TRBJ1-1; 9 bases fit TRBD1. V gave up 7 bases and J gave up 5 bases; unmatched junction bases: 5. CDR3 length: 13 amino acids. CDR3 sequence reads: CASNRGLGTEAFF. The DNA of the CDR3 is TGTGCCAGCAACAGGGGGCTGGGTACTGAAGCTTTCTTT.

This clonotype was recorded a few times. V and J are TRBV9 and TRBJ2-1, with TRBD2 matching 12 bases. The CDR3 has 18 residues. J was trimmed by 3 bases and V by 0 bases; bases with no gene match: 7. The germline V gene has CDR1 SGDLS and CDR2 YYNGEE. The CDR3, as DNA: TGTGCCAGCAGCGTAGGACTAGCGGGGGTACCAGGCTACAATGAGCAGTTCTTC. This encodes CASSVGLAGVPGYNEQFF.

The chain joins TRBV11-2 to TRBJ2-1, with 11 bases fitting TRBD2. This CDR3 comprises 17 residues. The ends lost 3 bases at V and 7 bases at J; junction bases unmatched: 11. Germline CDR1 and CDR2: SGHAT and FQNNGV. The CDR3 DNA follows: TGTGCCAGCAGCTTGACCGTTCTAGCGGGAGGAGGGAATGAGCAGTTCTTC. Its protein is CASSLTVLAGGGNEQFF.

CDR3 in amino acids: CASSFTGTTVYEQYF. In DNA form, the CDR3 reads TGTGCCAGCAGTTTTACCGGGACCACCGTTTACGAGCAGTACTTC. The V call is TRBV6-5, the J call TRBJ2-7; D is perhaps TRBD1 or TRBD2 (5 bases each). This CDR3 has 15 residues. Germline CDR1 and CDR2: MNHEY and SVGAGI. The germline V and J ends were trimmed by 4 bases and 4 bases, with 17 bases remaining between them.

The rearrangement uses TRBV20-1 and TRBJ2-1, with 11 positions matching TRBD2. The CDR3 is 14 residues long. Germline CDR1 DFQATT, CDR2 SNEGSKA (reference sequence). J lost 5 bases, V lost 6 bases, and 6 bases had no gene match. CDR3 DNA sequence: TGCAGTGCCCCTCCGGGACTAGCGGACAATGAGCAGTTCTTC. It codes for CSAPPGLADNEQFF.

V is TRBV20-1 and J is TRBJ2-1; D is uncertain. There are 14 residues in the CDR3. Germline CDR1 DFQATT, CDR2 SNEGSKA (reference sequence). With 6 bases removed from V and 0 bases from J, the gap between germline ends came to 12 bases. CDR3 residues: CSAIIVSSYNEQFF. The DNA of the CDR3 is TGCAGTGCCATTATAGTAAGCTCCTACAATGAGCAGTTCTTC.

Many counts were recorded for this clonotype. The chain is built from TRBV28 and TRBJ2-5; possible D gene TRBD1, 6 bases. This CDR3 region has 17 residues. V was cut by 7 bases and J by 9 bases, with 30 bases left in between. Germline V gives CDR1 MDHEN, CDR2 SYDVKM. As DNA, the CDR3 is TGTGCCAGCAAGTTTCGGACAGTAACTATAGGGCGGCTTGCCCAGTACTTC. It yields the protein CASKFRTVTIGRLAQYF.

V is TRBV7-9 and J is TRBJ1-4; 11 nucleotides line up with TRBD1. Per germline, CDR1 SEHNR and CDR2 FQNEAQ (reference sequence). V lost 5 bases to trimming and J lost 5 bases; unmatched junction nucleotides: 4. CDR3 length equals 15 residues. The CDR3: CASSNRDRGNEKLFF. The CDR3 DNA reads TGTGCCAGCAGCAACCGGGACAGGGGGAATGAAAAACTGTTTTTT.